The 2 T cell receptor beta chains below come from one sample, sequenced in a study of blood T cell repertoires in COVID-19. TCRdb's table, derived via immunoSEQ multiplex PCR, lists solely in-frame clones and lacks some. Here the sample spans roughly 160,000 clones, approximately 80% being singletons. The sequencing input was PBMCs or T cells enriched from blood (not recorded which). The receptors shown here come from a woman aged 55-69 years who had recovered from COVID-19.

This chain joins TRBV6-5 and TRBJ1-2; possible D gene TRBD1, 5 bases. V was shortened by 0 bases and J by 1 base, with 9 bases between the two germline ends. Looked up from germline, CDR1 is MNHEY and CDR2 is SVGAGI. This CDR3 is built from 15 residues. The CDR3 protein is CASSYSVRDNYGYTF. CDR3 sequence (DNA): TGTGCCAGCAGTTACTCCGTCAGGGATAACTATGGCTACACCTTC.

The V call is TRBV28, the J call TRBJ2-1, with 11 bases fitting TRBD2. The V gene end was trimmed by 6 bases and the J gene end by 5 bases; junction bases not matched to a gene: 9. The germline gives CDR1 MDHEN, CDR2 SYDVKM. The CDR3 has 16 amino acids. CDR3 in amino acids: CASSYVTSGTNNEQFF. The CDR3 coding sequence is TGTGCCAGCAGCTACGTGACTAGCGGGACTAACAATGAGCAGTTCTTC.